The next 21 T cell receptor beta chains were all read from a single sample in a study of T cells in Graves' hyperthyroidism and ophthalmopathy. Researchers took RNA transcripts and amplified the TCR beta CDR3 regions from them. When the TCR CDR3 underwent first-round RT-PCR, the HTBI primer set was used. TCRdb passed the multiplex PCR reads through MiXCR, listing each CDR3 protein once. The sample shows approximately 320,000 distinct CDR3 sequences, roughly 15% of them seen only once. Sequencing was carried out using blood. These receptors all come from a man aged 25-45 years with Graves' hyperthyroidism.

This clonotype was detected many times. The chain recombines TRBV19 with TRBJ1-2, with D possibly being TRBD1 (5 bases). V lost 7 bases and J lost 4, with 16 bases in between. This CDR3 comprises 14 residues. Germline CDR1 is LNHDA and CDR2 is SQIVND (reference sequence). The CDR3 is CASTPGRIPYGYTF. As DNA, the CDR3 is TGTGCCAGTACGCCGGGGCGTATCCCCTATGGCTACACCTTC.

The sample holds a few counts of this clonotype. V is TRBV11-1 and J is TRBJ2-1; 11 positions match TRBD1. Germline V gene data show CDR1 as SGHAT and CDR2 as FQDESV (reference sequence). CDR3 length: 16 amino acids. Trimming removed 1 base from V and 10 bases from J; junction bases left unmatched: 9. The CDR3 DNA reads TGTGCCAGCAGCTTAGGGACAGGGGGCTTGCATCGAGAGCAGTTCTTC. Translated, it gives CASSLGTGGLHREQFF.

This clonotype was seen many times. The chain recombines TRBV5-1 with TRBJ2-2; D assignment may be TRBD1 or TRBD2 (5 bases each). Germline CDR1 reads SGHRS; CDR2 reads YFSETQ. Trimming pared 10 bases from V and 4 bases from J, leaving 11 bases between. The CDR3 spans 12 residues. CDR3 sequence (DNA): TGCGCCTGCTGGGGGATCACCGGGGAGCTGTTTTTT. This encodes CACWGITGELFF.

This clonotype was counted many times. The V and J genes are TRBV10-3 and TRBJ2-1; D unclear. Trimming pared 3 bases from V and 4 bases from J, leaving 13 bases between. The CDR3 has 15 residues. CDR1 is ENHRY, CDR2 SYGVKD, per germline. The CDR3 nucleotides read TGTGCCATCAGTGACCTCGCACGGCGGTACAATGAGCAGTTCTTC. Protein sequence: CAISDLARRYNEQFF.

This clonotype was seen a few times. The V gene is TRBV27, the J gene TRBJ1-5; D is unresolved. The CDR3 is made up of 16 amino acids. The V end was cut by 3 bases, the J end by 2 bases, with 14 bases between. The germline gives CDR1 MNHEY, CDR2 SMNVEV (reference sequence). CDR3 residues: CASSFSRPVGNQPQHF. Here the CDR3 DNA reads TGTGCCAGCAGTTTCTCACGCCCGGTGGGCAATCAGCCCCAGCATTTT.

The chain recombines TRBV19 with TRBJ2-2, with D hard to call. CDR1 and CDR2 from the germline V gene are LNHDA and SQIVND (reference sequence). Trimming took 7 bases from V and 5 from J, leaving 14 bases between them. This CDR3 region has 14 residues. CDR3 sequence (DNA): TGTGCCAGTACGGGCAGAAAGGGAACCGGGGAGCTGTTTTTT. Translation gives CASTGRKGTGELFF.

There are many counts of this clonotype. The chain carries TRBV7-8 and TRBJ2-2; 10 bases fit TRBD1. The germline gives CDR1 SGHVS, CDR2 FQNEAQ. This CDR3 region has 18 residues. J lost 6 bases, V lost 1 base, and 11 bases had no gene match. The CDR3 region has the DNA TGTGCCAGCAGCTTAGGCTTGCCGGGACAGGGGAAGTCCGGGGAGCTGTTTTTT. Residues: CASSLGLPGQGKSGELFF. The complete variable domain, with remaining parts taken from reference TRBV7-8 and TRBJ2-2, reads GAGVSQSPRYKVAKRGQDVALRCDPISGHVSLFWYQQALGQGPEFLTYFQNEAQLDKSGLPSDRFFAERPEGSVSTLKIQRTQQEDSAVYLCASSLGLPGQGKSGELFFGEGSRLTVL.

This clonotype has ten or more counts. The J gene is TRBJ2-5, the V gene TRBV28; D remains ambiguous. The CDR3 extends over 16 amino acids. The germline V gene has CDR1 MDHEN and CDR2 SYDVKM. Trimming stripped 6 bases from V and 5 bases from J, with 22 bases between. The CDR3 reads CASRNAMDASGETQYF. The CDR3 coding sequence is TGTGCCAGCAGAAACGCCATGGACGCCTCTGGGGAGACCCAGTACTTC.

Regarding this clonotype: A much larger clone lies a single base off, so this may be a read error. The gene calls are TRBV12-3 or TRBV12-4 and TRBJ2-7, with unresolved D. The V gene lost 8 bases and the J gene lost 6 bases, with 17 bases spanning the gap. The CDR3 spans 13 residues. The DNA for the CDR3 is TGTGCCAGCGGTCCGGTAGGCCCCTTCGAGCAGTACTTC. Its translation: CASGPVGPFEQYF.

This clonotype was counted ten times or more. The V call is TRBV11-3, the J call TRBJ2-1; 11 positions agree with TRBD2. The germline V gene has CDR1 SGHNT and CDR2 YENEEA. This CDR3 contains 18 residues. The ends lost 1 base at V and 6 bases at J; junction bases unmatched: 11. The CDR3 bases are TGTGCCAGCAGCTTAGTGACAACTAGCGGGAGAAACGGCAATGAGCAGTTCTTC. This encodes CASSLVTTSGRNGNEQFF.

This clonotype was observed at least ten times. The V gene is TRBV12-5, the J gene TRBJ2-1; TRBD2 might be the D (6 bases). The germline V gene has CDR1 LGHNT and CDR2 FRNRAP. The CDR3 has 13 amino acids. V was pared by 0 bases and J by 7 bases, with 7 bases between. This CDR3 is CASGLVRGNEQFF. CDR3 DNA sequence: TGTGCTAGTGGTTTGGTCCGGGGGAATGAGCAGTTCTTC.

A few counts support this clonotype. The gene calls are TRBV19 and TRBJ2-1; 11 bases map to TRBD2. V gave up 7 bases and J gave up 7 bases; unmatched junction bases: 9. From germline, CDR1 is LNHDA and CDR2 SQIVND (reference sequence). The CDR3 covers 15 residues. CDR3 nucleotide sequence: TGTGCCAGTACCAAACTAGCGGGAGCGGCGAATGAGCAGTTCTTC. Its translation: CASTKLAGAANEQFF.

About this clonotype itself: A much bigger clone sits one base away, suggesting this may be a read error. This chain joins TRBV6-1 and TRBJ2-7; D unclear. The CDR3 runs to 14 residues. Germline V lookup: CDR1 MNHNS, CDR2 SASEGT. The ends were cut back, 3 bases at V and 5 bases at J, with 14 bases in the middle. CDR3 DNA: TGTGCCAGCAGTGACGGGCGTGCTACCCACGAGCAGTACTTC. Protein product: CASSDGRATHEQYF.

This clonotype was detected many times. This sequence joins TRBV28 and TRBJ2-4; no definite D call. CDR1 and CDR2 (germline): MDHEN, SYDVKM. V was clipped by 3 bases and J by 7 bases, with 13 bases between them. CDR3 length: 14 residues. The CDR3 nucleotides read TGTGCCAGCAGTTTGGAACTTCCCGGGAACATTCAGTACTTC. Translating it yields CASSLELPGNIQYF.

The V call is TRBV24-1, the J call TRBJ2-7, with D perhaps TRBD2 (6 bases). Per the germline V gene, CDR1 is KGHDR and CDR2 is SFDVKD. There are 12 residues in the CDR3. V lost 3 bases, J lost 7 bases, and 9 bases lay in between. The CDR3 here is CATSDLGGEQYF. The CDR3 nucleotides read TGTGCCACCAGTGATCTGGGGGGAGAGCAGTACTTC.

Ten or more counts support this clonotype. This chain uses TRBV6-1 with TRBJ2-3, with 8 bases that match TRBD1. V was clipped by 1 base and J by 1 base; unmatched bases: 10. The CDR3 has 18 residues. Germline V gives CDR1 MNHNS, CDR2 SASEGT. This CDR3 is CASSEEAGGVIRTDTQYF. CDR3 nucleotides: TGTGCCAGCAGTGAAGAGGCAGGGGGCGTAATCCGCACAGATACGCAGTATTTT.

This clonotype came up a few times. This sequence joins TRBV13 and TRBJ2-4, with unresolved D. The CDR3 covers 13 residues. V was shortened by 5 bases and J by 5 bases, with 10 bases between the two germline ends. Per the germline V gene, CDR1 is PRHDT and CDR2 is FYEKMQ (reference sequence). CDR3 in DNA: TGTGCCAGCAGCCCAGCAAGAGAAAACATTCAGTACTTC. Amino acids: CASSPARENIQYF. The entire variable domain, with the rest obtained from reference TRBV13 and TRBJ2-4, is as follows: AAGVIQSPRHLIKEKRETATLKCYPIPRHDTVYWYQQGPGQDPQFLISFYEKMQSDKGSIPDRFSAQQFSDYHSELNMSSLELGDSALYFCASSPARENIQYFGAGTRLSVL.

In DNA form, the CDR3 reads TGTGCCAGCATGAAATTAACTAGCTCCAGTGAGCAGTTCTTC. Protein sequence: CASMKLTSSSEQFF. V is TRBV2 and J is TRBJ2-1; weak D call: TRBD2 (6 bases). Germline assignment: CDR1 SNHLY and CDR2 FYNNEI. V lost 7 bases to trimming and J lost 9 bases, with 19 bases between them. The CDR3 loop spans 14 amino acids.

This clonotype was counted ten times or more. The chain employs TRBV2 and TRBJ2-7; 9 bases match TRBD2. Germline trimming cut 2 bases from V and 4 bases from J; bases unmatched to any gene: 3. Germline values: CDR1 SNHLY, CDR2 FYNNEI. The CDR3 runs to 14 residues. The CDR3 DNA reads TGTGCCAGCAGTGAACTAGCGGGATGGTACGAGCAGTACTTC. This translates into CASSELAGWYEQYF.

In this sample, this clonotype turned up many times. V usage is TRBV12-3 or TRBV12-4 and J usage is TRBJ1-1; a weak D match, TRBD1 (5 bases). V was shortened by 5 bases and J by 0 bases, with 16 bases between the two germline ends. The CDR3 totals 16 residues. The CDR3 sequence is CASSEGRFLMNTEAFF. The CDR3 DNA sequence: TGTGCCAGCAGTGAGGGGAGGTTTCTAATGAACACTGAAGCTTTCTTT.

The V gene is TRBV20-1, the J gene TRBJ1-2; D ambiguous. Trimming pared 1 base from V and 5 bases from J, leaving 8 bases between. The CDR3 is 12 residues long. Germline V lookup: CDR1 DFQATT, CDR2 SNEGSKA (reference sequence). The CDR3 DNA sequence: TGCAGTGCTAGAGGTAGCGGGTATGGCTACACCTTC. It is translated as CSARGSGYGYTF.